Listed below are T cell receptor beta chains from one sample, sequenced in a study of beta chain features in type 1 diabetes. Profiled with immunoSEQ multiplex PCR; TCRdb holds only in-frame clones, not every one. The sample consists of hundreds of thousands of clones, 17% of them appearing once. What was sequenced was naive CD4+ T cells from blood. Source of these receptors: a woman younger than 35 in good health. CDR3s include the opening cysteine and the closing phenylalanine or tryptophan. A D gene is named only where the DNA matches it firmly. The size field is filled for only some rows; it gives once, few, many or a size class.

CASSLSGGALHF,TGTGCCAGCAGCTTATCGGGAGGGGCCCTCCACTTT,12,NA,few,TRBJ1-6,TRBV7-2
CASSFRASGITDTQYF,TGTGCCAGCAGCTTTCGGGCTAGCGGGATTACCGATACGCAGTATTTT,16,TRBD2,NA,TRBJ2-3,TRBV5-6
CASSSLAGANTGELFF,TGTGCCAGCAGCTCCTTAGCGGGAGCGAACACCGGGGAGCTGTTTTTT,16,TRBD2,few,TRBJ2-2,TRBV11-3
CASSSGRQDTQYF,TGTGCCAGCAGTTCCGGGAGACAAGATACGCAGTATTTT,13,NA,few,TRBJ2-3,TRBV6-6
CASSRMYGYTF,TGTGCCAGCAGCAGGATGTATGGCTACACCTTC,11,NA,NA,TRBJ1-2,TRBV28
CASSLGRMNTGELFF,TGTGCCAGCAGCTTAGGACGGATGAACACCGGGGAGCTGTTTTTT,15,NA,NA,TRBJ2-2,TRBV7-9
CASSEGWAYEQYF,TGTGCCAGCAGTGAAGGATGGGCCTACGAGCAGTACTTC,13,NA,NA,TRBJ2-7,TRBV6-1
CASSLGLSNTGELFF,TGTGCCAGCAGCTTAGGCCTCTCCAACACCGGGGAGCTGTTTTTT,15,NA,few,TRBJ2-2,TRBV7-9
CASSLGRSGANVLTF,TGTGCCAGCAGCTTAGGAAGGTCTGGGGCCAACGTCCTGACTTTC,15,NA,few,TRBJ2-6,TRBV7-2
CASTVGLAGFGEQFF,TGTGCCAGTACAGTCGGACTCGCGGGGTTCGGTGAGCAGTTCTTC,15,NA,few,TRBJ2-1,TRBV19
CASSPQGIGANYGYTF,TGTGCCAGCAGCCCACAGGGCATCGGGGCTAACTATGGCTACACCTTC,16,NA,few,TRBJ1-2,TRBV7-9
CASSTTGGNQPQHF,TGTGCCAGCAGCACCACTGGGGGAAATCAGCCCCAGCATTTT,14,NA,few,TRBJ1-5,TRBV5-5
CASSRGPGELFF,TGTGCCAGCAGCCGTGGGCCCGGGGAGCTGTTTTTT,12,NA,few,TRBJ2-2,TRBV5-6
CATSRESDTQYF,TGTGCCACCAGCAGAGAGTCAGATACGCAGTATTTT,12,NA,NA,TRBJ2-3,TRBV15
CASSVYAGSGELFF,TGTGCCAGCAGCGTATACGCGGGATCCGGGGAGCTGTTTTTT,14,NA,NA,TRBJ2-2,TRBV9
CASSKGSGRSVTGELFF,TGTGCCAGCAGCAAAGGCAGCGGGAGGTCGGTCACCGGGGAGCTGTTTTTT,17,TRBD2,NA,TRBJ2-2,TRBV11-2
CASSVGTQTKGETQYF,TGTGCCAGCAGCGTAGGGACCCAAACGAAGGGAGAGACCCAGTACTTC,16,NA,NA,TRBJ2-5,TRBV9
CASSLGVGTTNYGYTF,TGTGCCAGCAGCTTGGGGGTAGGGACCACCAACTATGGCTACACCTTC,16,NA,few,TRBJ1-2,TRBV7-8
CASSGPSGQGYEQYF,TGTGCCAGCAGCGGGCCCTCGGGACAGGGCTACGAGCAGTACTTC,15,TRBD1,NA,TRBJ2-7,TRBV9
CASSLDAGQPQHF,TGTGCCAGCAGCTTAGATGCAGGGCAGCCCCAGCATTTT,13,NA,NA,TRBJ1-5,TRBV11-2
CASRIAGGPVDTQYF,TGTGCCAGCAGGATCGCGGGAGGGCCGGTGGATACGCAGTATTTT,15,TRBD2,few,TRBJ2-3,TRBV6-1
CASSLRGGEAFF,TGTGCCAGCAGCTTAAGAGGGGGCGAAGCTTTCTTT,12,TRBD1,NA,TRBJ1-1,TRBV7-8
CSAERGTTSGYTF,TGCAGCGCCGAGAGAGGGACAACGAGTGGCTACACCTTC,13,NA,NA,TRBJ1-2,TRBV29-1
CSASGGRNYGYTF,TGCAGCGCCTCAGGGGGCCGAAACTATGGCTACACCTTC,13,TRBD1,NA,TRBJ1-2,TRBV29-1
CASSPNPNSLAQETQYF,TGTGCCAGCAGCCCCAATCCCAACTCACTAGCTCAAGAGACCCAGTACTTC,17,NA,few,TRBJ2-5,TRBV9
CASSLSLASGTYNEQFF,TGTGCCAGCAGTTTATCACTCGCTAGCGGGACCTACAATGAGCAGTTCTTC,17,TRBD2,NA,TRBJ2-1,TRBV28
CASSRDGSYEQYF,TGTGCCAGTAGTAGGGACGGCTCCTACGAGCAGTACTTC,13,NA,NA,TRBJ2-7,TRBV19
CASSPLTGGHEQYF,TGTGCCAGCTCACCACTCACGGGGGGTCACGAGCAGTACTTC,14,TRBD2,NA,TRBJ2-7,TRBV18
CASSPPSSGRVTDTQYF,TGTGCCAGCTCACCACCGAGCAGCGGGAGGGTGACAGATACGCAGTATTTT,17,TRBD2,NA,TRBJ2-3,TRBV18
CSARGGSEQFF,TGCAGTGCCCGGGGGGGGTCGGAGCAGTTCTTC,11,TRBD2,few,TRBJ2-1,TRBV20-1
CASSLVDTQYF,TGTGCCAGCAGCTTAGTCGATACGCAGTATTTT,11,NA,few,TRBJ2-3,TRBV11-1
CASSLMATGYTF,TGTGCCAGCAGCTTGATGGCGACAGGCTACACCTTC,12,NA,few,TRBJ1-2,TRBV5-4
CASSSRQRTDTQYF,TGTGCCAGCAGCTCCCGGCAGCGCACAGATACGCAGTATTTT,14,NA,few,TRBJ2-3,TRBV7-2
CASLGAKGTGELFF,TGTGCCAGCTTGGGGGCAAAGGGCACCGGGGAGCTGTTTTTT,14,NA,few,TRBJ2-2,TRBV2
CASSKLARSYNEQFF,TGTGCCAGCAGTAAACTAGCCCGCTCCTACAATGAGCAGTTCTTC,15,NA,NA,TRBJ2-1,TRBV6-6
CASSRQGSDEQYF,TGCGCCAGCAGCCGCCAGGGGTCGGACGAGCAGTACTTC,13,NA,few,TRBJ2-7,TRBV4-1
CASSPQQYTEAFF,TGTGCCAGCTCACCACAACAGTACACTGAAGCTTTCTTT,13,NA,few,TRBJ1-1,TRBV18
CASRKGVVQETQYF,TGCGCCAGCAGGAAAGGGGTCGTCCAAGAGACCCAGTACTTC,14,NA,few,TRBJ2-5,TRBV5-1
CASSPIVIGTQYF,TGTGCCAGCAGCCCCATTGTTATCGGGACCCAGTACTTC,13,NA,few,TRBJ2-5,TRBV6-5
CSGDARSAQYF,TGCAGTGGCGATGCACGGAGTGCGCAGTATTTT,11,NA,few,TRBJ2-3,TRBV20-1
CASNALGHVTDTQYF,TGTGCCAGCAACGCACTCGGCCATGTCACAGATACGCAGTATTTT,15,NA,NA,TRBJ2-3,TRBV5-6
CACKFETANQPQHF,TGTGCCTGTAAGTTTGAGACAGCTAATCAGCCCCAGCATTTT,14,NA,NA,TRBJ1-5,TRBV2
CASMTSGGPLNEQFF,TGTGCCAGCATGACTAGCGGAGGTCCCCTCAATGAGCAGTTCTTC,15,TRBD2,few,TRBJ2-1,TRBV2
CASSRHYKEAEQFF,TGTGCCAGCAGCCGCCACTACAAGGAAGCGGAGCAGTTCTTC,14,NA,few,TRBJ2-1,TRBV28
CASSEQGGYEQYF,TGTGCCAGCAGTGAACAGGGGGGCTACGAGCAGTACTTC,13,NA,few,TRBJ2-7,TRBV6-1
CASSLEGGTDTQYF,TGCGCCAGCAGCTTGGAGGGGGGCACAGATACGCAGTATTTT,14,NA,NA,TRBJ2-3,TRBV5-1
CASSWLSESSYEQYF,TGTGCCAGCAGCTGGTTGTCGGAGAGCTCCTACGAGCAGTACTTC,15,NA,NA,TRBJ2-7,TRBV7-2
CASSEERGYEQYF,TGTGCCAGCAGTGAAGAAAGGGGTTACGAGCAGTACTTC,13,NA,few,TRBJ2-7,TRBV6-1
CASSALGTSGSHEQFF,TGCGCCAGCAGTGCTTTGGGGACTAGCGGGAGTCATGAGCAGTTCTTC,16,TRBD2,few,TRBJ2-1,TRBV5-1
CASSLVVQDTQYF,TGTGCCAGCAGCTTGGTAGTGCAAGATACGCAGTATTTT,13,NA,NA,TRBJ2-3,TRBV4-2
CASSRGTPRTGELFF,TGTGCCAGCAGTCGGGGGACTCCCCGGACCGGGGAGCTGTTTTTT,15,NA,few,TRBJ2-2,TRBV6-1
CAISRVPGQGLVHNEQFF,TGTGCCATCAGTCGAGTCCCGGGACAGGGTCTGGTGCACAATGAGCAGTTCTTC,18,TRBD1,NA,TRBJ2-1,TRBV10-3
CASSAGGPYNEQFF,TGTGCCAGCAGTGCAGGGGGCCCCTACAATGAGCAGTTCTTC,14,TRBD1,NA,TRBJ2-1,TRBV7-9
CASEGPHNTGELFF,TGTGCCAGCGAGGGACCCCACAACACCGGGGAGCTGTTTTTT,14,NA,NA,TRBJ2-2,TRBV28
CATSRRTVRATDTQYF,TGTGCCACCAGCAGACGTACAGTACGTGCAACAGATACGCAGTATTTT,16,NA,NA,TRBJ2-3,TRBV15